Following are 2 T cell receptor beta chains from one sample sequenced in a study of T-cell reconstitution after alpha-beta-depleted transplantation in children. TCRbeta library preparation incorporated unique molecular identifiers. TCRdb re-analysed the PCR reads in MiXCR, keeping a single row per CDR3 protein. The sample contains hundreds of thousands of distinct CDR3 sequences, 15% to 20% of which appear only once. The sample was PBMCs from the stem cell graft donor, taken from the stem cell graft. These receptors were taken from a human donor who donated a stem cell graft to a child with acute lymphoblastic leukemia.

Here the CDR3 reads CASSFPLNRGSTEAFF. The CDR3 bases are TGTGCCAGCAGTTTCCCCCTCAACAGGGGAAGTACTGAAGCTTTCTTT. The V gene is TRBV6-5, the J gene TRBJ1-1; 7 nucleotides align to TRBD1. Germline V CDR1 and CDR2: MNHEY, SVGAGI. This CDR3 is 16 amino acids long. V was pared by 4 bases and J by 5 bases, with 13 bases of the junction left unmatched.

This clonotype has only a few counts. J is TRBJ2-2 and V is TRBV6-2 or TRBV6-3; TRBD2 matches at 9 bases. Germline V gene lookup returns CDR1 MNHEY and CDR2 SVGEGT. Trimming at V came to 5 bases and at J to 4 bases, leaving 5 bases not matched to a gene. CDR3 size: 15 residues. Here the CDR3 reads CASSASGTSTGELFF. DNA of the CDR3: TGTGCCAGCAGTGCTAGCGGGACTTCCACCGGGGAGCTGTTTTTT.